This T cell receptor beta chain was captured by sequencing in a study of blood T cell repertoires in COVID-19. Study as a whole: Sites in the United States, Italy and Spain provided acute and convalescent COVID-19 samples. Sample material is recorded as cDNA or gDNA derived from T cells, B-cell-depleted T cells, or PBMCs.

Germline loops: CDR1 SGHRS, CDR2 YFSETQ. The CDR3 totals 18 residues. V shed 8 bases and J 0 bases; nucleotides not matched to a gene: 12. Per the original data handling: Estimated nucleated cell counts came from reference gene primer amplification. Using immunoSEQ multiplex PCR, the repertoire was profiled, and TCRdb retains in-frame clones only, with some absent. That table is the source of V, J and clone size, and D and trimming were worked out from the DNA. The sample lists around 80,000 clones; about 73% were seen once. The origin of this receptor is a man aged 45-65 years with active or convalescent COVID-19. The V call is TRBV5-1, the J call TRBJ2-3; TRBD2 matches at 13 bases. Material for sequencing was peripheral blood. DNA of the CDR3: TGCGCCAGTTCTACTGGACTAGCGGGGGTCTATAGCACAGATACGCAGTATTTT. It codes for CASSTGLAGVYSTDTQYF. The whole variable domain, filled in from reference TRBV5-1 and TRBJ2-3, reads KAGVTQTPRYLIKTRGQQVTLSCSPISGHRSVSWYQQTPGQGLQFLFEYFSETQRNKGNFPGRFSGRQFSNSRSEMNVSTLELGDSALYLCASSTGLAGVYSTDTQYFGPGTRLTVL.